This record looks at one T cell receptor (beta chain) sequence and its context. What it binds is not known. This entry is derived from a study of T cell responses to AZD1222 COVID-19 vaccine. Study findings and constraints: Spike-specific TCR breadth and depth were elevated following two AZD1222 doses. Donors were largely white British and mainly female; clonal diversity was possibly underestimated.

Using immunoSEQ multiplex PCR, the repertoire was profiled, and TCRdb retains in-frame clones only, with some absent. The sample has over 130,000 clones, 94% seen once. The receptor was derived from an adult in good health. Sequenced material: peripheral blood, taken on day 0 of AZD1222 vaccination.

In DNA form, the CDR3 reads TGTGCCAGTACCACCGAGGCGGGGGTTATGACGAACACCGGGGAGCTGTTTTTT. Protein sequence: CASTTEAGVMTNTGELFF. The genes are TRBV19 and TRBJ2-2; 7 bases are a match to TRBD2. Germline CDR1 and CDR2: LNHDA and SQIVND (reference sequence). The V gene end was trimmed by 7 bases and the J gene end by 0 bases; junction bases not matched to a gene: 14. CDR3 size: 18 residues.